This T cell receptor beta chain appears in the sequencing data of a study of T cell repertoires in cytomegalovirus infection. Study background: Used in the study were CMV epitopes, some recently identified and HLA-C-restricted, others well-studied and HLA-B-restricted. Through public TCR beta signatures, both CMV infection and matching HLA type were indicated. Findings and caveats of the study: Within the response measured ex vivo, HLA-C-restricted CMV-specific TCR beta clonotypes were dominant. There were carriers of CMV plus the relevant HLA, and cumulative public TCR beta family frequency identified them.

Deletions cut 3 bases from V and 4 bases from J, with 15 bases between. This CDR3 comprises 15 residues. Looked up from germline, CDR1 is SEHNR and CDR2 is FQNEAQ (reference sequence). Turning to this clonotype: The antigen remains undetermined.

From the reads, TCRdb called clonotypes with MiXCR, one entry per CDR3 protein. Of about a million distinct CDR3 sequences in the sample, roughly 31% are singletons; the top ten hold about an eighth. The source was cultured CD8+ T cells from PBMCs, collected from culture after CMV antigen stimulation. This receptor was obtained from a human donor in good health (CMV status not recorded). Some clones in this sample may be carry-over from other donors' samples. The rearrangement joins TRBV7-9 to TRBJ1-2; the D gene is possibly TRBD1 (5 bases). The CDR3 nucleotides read TGTGCCAGCAGCTTCAGCCAAGGGGCTAGCTATGGCTACACCTTC. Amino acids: CASSFSQGASYGYTF.